The clone carrying this T cell receptor (beta chain) has a handful of counts. Its antigen is not identified. The data derive from a study of cytomegalovirus exposure and HLA in healthy donors. Both 60 Vbeta primers and 13 Jbeta primers went into the PCR. The protocol was immunoSEQ multiplex PCR, while the TCRdb copy is restricted to in-frame clones and leaves out a portion. Of 49,000 or so clones detected, roughly four fifths appear once; the ten largest clones hold about 2.3%. Study conclusions and caveats: What a later analysis reportedly showed was that an Asian-associated ancestry cluster had fewer N-insertions than the 666-donor mean.

CDR1 is LNHNV, CDR2 YYDKDF, per germline (reference sequence). Trimming left V 8 bases short and J 5 bases short, with 19 bases between. This CDR3 spans 15 amino acids. The sequence was obtained from a boy aged 10-17 years in good health and CMV-seropositive. This sequence joins TRBV15 and TRBJ1-5; unclear D gene. Sequencing was carried out using PBMCs. The CDR3 protein is CATRGGSYPDQPQHF. The CDR3 DNA sequence: TGTGCCACCCGGGGAGGCTCCTACCCCGATCAGCCCCAGCATTTT.